The 18 T cell receptor beta chains reported below all come from one sample, sequenced in a study of T cells after yellow fever vaccination. TCRdb analysed the 5' RACE reads with MiXCR anew, one entry per CDR3 protein. The sample consists of 100,000 to 150,000 distinct CDR3 sequences, roughly 15% of them appearing once. Sample: CD8+ T cells sorted from PBMCs, taken 5 days after the yellow fever booster vaccination. Receptors originate from a man aged 18 to 29 who received the YFV17D yellow fever vaccine.

Here the CDR3 reads CASSLAERGSSYNEQFF. The CDR3 DNA reads TGCGCCAGCAGCTTGGCTGAGCGGGGGAGCTCCTACAATGAGCAGTTCTTC. J is TRBJ2-1 and V is TRBV5-1, with TRBD2 identical over 8 bases. The J segment lost 0 bases and the V segment lost 0 bases, leaving 5 bases of the junction unmatched. CDR3 length: 17 amino acids. Germline lookup yields CDR1 SGHRS and CDR2 YFSETQ.

The J gene is TRBJ2-5, the V gene TRBV29-1, with TRBD1 matching 9 bases. Trimming cost V 7 bases and J 1 base; bases outside gene matches: 7. This CDR3 spans 14 amino acids. CDR1 and CDR2 (germline): SQVTM, ANQGSEA. DNA of the CDR3: TGCAGCGGGGACAGGGAGGGGTTCCAAGAGACCCAGTACTTC. Its protein is CSGDREGFQETQYF. Variable domain in full (rest from reference TRBV29-1 and TRBJ2-5): SAVISQKPSRDICQRGTSLTIQCQVDSQVTMMFWYRQQPGQSLTLIATANQGSEATYESGFVIDKFPISRPNLTFSTLTVSNMSPEDSSIYLCSGDREGFQETQYFGPGTRLLVL.

J is TRBJ2-7 and V is TRBV4-3; a weak D match, TRBD1 (7 bases). Trimming stripped 3 bases from V and 3 bases from J, with 12 bases between. The CDR3 extends over 14 amino acids. CDR1 LGHNA and CDR2 YSLEER come from the germline V gene. CDR3 in amino acids: CASSQEGQSYEQYF. CDR3 sequence (DNA): TGCGCCAGCAGCCAGGAGGGACAGAGCTACGAGCAGTACTTC.

This clonotype was counted between two and nine times. V gene TRBV3-1 combines with J gene TRBJ2-5; TRBD2 aligns across 11 bases. The CDR3 length is 15 residues. From germline, CDR1 is LGHDT and CDR2 YNNKEL (reference sequence). Trimming removed 2 bases from V and 2 bases from J; junction bases left unmatched: 1. CDR3 bases: TGTGCCAGCAGCCAACTAGCGGGGGGTCAAGAGACCCAGTACTTC. Its protein is CASSQLAGGQETQYF.

The table lists this clonotype with a few counts. The chain links TRBV7-6 to TRBJ2-7, with 7 bases that match TRBD1. The CDR3 totals 16 residues. Germline assignment: CDR1 SGHVS and CDR2 FNYEAQ. Germline trimming cut 1 base from V and 2 bases from J; bases unmatched to any gene: 8. The CDR3 here is CASSLERDSVTYEQYF. The CDR3 bases are TGTGCCAGCAGCTTAGAACGGGACAGCGTCACCTACGAGCAGTACTTC.

The V and J genes are TRBV27 and TRBJ2-2; tentatively, D is TRBD1 (6 bases). Germline V CDR1 and CDR2: MNHEY, SMNVEV (reference sequence). The V gene lost 7 bases and the J gene lost 8 bases, with 14 bases spanning the gap. The CDR3 is 13 amino acids. In nucleotides, the CDR3 is TGTGCCAGCACTCAACAGGGCCGGGGGGAGCTGTTTTTT. It translates to CASTQQGRGELFF.

This clonotype was recorded many times. The chain recombines TRBV3-1 with TRBJ1-1, with 7 bases that match TRBD1. Trimming took 8 bases from V and 0 from J; bases not matched to a gene: 3. Germline CDR1 and CDR2: LGHDT and YNNKEL (reference sequence). This CDR3 is 13 amino acids long. The CDR3 region has the DNA TGTGCCAGCCAACAGGGGATGAACACTGAAGCTTTCTTT. The encoded protein is CASQQGMNTEAFF.

This clonotype was found a few times. The CDR3 sequence is CASSQDYPPGYTF. The CDR3 bases are TGTGCCAGCAGCCAGGACTATCCCCCTGGCTACACCTTC. The chain employs TRBV7-9 and TRBJ1-2; the D is unclear. The germline V gene has CDR1 SEHNR and CDR2 FQNEAQ (reference sequence). The CDR3 has 13 amino acids. V was shortened by 5 bases and J by 7 bases, with 14 bases between the two germline ends.

This clonotype was observed many times. The chain employs TRBV7-8 and TRBJ2-2; D uncertain. The V end lost 1 base, the J end lost 5 bases, and 5 bases lay between the germline ends. The CDR3 spans 13 residues. Germline values: CDR1 SGHVS, CDR2 FQNEAQ. The CDR3 region has the DNA TGTGCCAGCAGCTTAGTCCCGACCGGGGAGCTGTTTTTT. Amino acids: CASSLVPTGELFF. Full variable domain (remainder filled in from reference TRBV7-8 and TRBJ2-2): GAGVSQSPRYKVAKRGQDVALRCDPISGHVSLFWYQQALGQGPEFLTYFQNEAQLDKSGLPSDRFFAERPEGSVSTLKIQRTQQEDSAVYLCASSLVPTGELFFGEGSRLTVL.

This clonotype appeared a single time. The chain is built from TRBV5-1 and TRBJ2-7; 8 nucleotides match TRBD1. Germline assignment: CDR1 SGHRS and CDR2 YFSETQ. Trimming cost V 0 bases and J 3 bases; bases outside gene matches: 2. The CDR3 runs to 14 residues. The CDR3 is CASSLAGGNYEQYF. The CDR3 bases are TGCGCCAGCAGCTTGGCAGGGGGCAACTACGAGCAGTACTTC.

This clonotype occurred a few times. V usage is TRBV12-3 or TRBV12-4 and J usage is TRBJ2-5; D possibly corresponds to TRBD2 (6 bases). This CDR3 comprises 11 residues. V shed 7 bases and J shed 9 bases, with 12 bases lying between them. This CDR3 reads CASTPGGAQYF. CDR3 bases: TGTGCCAGCACCCCAGGAGGGGCCCAGTACTTC.

This clonotype was picked up a small number of times. The chain couples TRBV20-1 to TRBJ1-1; D ambiguous. The germline CDR1 and CDR2 sequences are DFQATT and SNEGSKA (reference sequence). With 2 bases removed from V and 1 base from J, the gap between germline ends came to 8 bases. The CDR3 totals 13 residues. CDR3 region: CSARRAENTEAFF. The CDR3 nucleotides are TGCAGTGCTAGAAGGGCAGAGAACACTGAAGCTTTCTTT.

This clonotype has just a few counts. The chain has TRBV7-2 and TRBJ1-1; D gene ambiguous. This CDR3 has 14 residues. Germline CDR1 reads SGHTA; CDR2 reads FQGNSA. V shed 4 bases and J shed 0 bases, with 9 bases lying between them. The CDR3 DNA reads as TGTGCCAGCAGCTGGGGAGGTCTGAACACTGAAGCTTTCTTT. Translation: CASSWGGLNTEAFF.

The J gene is TRBJ2-3, the V gene TRBV11-2, with 8 nucleotides matching TRBD1. The CDR3 covers 13 residues. The germline gives CDR1 SGHAT, CDR2 FQNNGV. V lost 4 bases and J lost 6; bases outside the gene matches: 3. The CDR3 DNA sequence: TGTGCCAGCAGCTCAACAGGGGGGGATACGCAGTATTTT. It translates to CASSSTGGDTQYF.

This clonotype was observed a few times. The chain combines TRBV4-1 with TRBJ2-3; D not certain. CDR3 length: 15 residues. V lost 4 bases to trimming and J lost 0 bases, with 11 bases between them. Germline loops: CDR1 MGHRA, CDR2 YSYEKL. Here the CDR3 reads CASSLRTSSTDTQYF. For the CDR3, the DNA is TGCGCCAGCAGCCTACGAACGTCTAGCACAGATACGCAGTATTTT.

This clonotype was seen more than once but under ten times. V usage is TRBV28 and J usage is TRBJ1-6; D not resolved. Trimming took off 8 bases at V and 0 bases at J, with 11 bases between the two ends. The CDR3 contains 15 residues. Per germline, CDR1 MDHEN and CDR2 SYDVKM. Here the CDR3 reads CASLRSSSYNSPLHF. CDR3 DNA: TGTGCCAGCTTGAGGTCCAGCTCCTATAATTCACCCCTCCACTTT.

This clonotype has a handful of counts. The V and J genes are TRBV4-1 and TRBJ1-5; TRBD1 matches at 7 bases. The CDR3 runs to 14 residues. V gave up 4 bases and J gave up 4 bases; unmatched junction bases: 4. CDR1 MGHRA and CDR2 YSYEKL come from the germline V gene. CDR3 in DNA: TGCGCCAGCAGCCCCATACAGGGGAATCAGCCCCAGCATTTT. Protein product: CASSPIQGNQPQHF.

Points on this clonotype: At one end the junction does not follow the germline gene, possibly because of a read error. V and J are TRBV4-1 and TRBJ2-2; D gene ambiguous. This CDR3 contains 14 residues. Germline V gene lookup returns CDR1 MGHRA and CDR2 YSYEKL. CDR3 in DNA: TGCTCCAGCAGTCCTAGATGGGCCCCCGGGGAGCTGTTTTTT. Protein product: CSSSPRWAPGELFF.